The 25 T cell receptor beta chains in this list originate from one sample, sequenced in a study of shared clonotypes between healthy human individuals. The naive CD8 population came from CD45RO-negative cells selected for CCR7, without terminally differentiated effector memory CD45RA+ cells. Data came from immunoSEQ multiplex PCR; TCRdb stores just in-frame clones and leaves some out. The sample includes some 2,100,000 clones, under 95% of them seen just once. The source material was naive CD8+ T cells from PBMCs. All receptors come from a man aged 18 to 29 in good health. Some clones in this sample may be carry-over from other donors' samples.

CDR3 coding DNA: TGCGCCAGCAGCCAAGGCCGGGTAGGTGCCACTGAAGCTTTCTTT. It yields the protein CASSQGRVGATEAFF. The chain links TRBV4-1 to TRBJ1-1; D unclear. Trimming removed 1 base at V and 4 bases at J, with 13 bases between. The germline V gene encodes CDR1 MGHRA and CDR2 YSYEKL. This CDR3 has 15 residues.

CDR3: CASSALNEQFF. CDR3 bases: TGTGCCAGCAGCGCTCTCAATGAGCAGTTCTTC. The rearrangement uses TRBV27 and TRBJ2-1; D unclear. V lost 6 bases, J lost 6 bases, and 6 bases lay in between. From germline, CDR1 is MNHEY and CDR2 SMNVEV (reference sequence). The CDR3 has 11 residues.

This rearrangement joins TRBV28 to TRBJ2-7; 10 bases fit TRBD1. Germline V gene sequence: CDR1 MDHEN, CDR2 SYDVKM. The V and J ends lost 1 base and 6 bases, in that order; junction bases with no gene match: 6. This CDR3 contains 15 residues. The CDR3 DNA reads TGTGCCAGCAGTTTATTAAGGGACAGGGGCCCCGAGCAGTACTTC. Protein sequence: CASSLLRDRGPEQYF.

The table lists this clone with a few counts. The same CDR3 is also encoded by other DNA sequences in this sample. V usage is TRBV25-1 and J usage is TRBJ2-2, with D uncertain. The V gene's germline CDR1 is MGHDK and CDR2 SYGVNS. The CDR3 is made up of 12 amino acids. Between the trimmed V and J ends, which lost 0 bases and 6 bases, there was a span of 2 bases. The CDR3 DNA is TGTGCCAGCAGTGAATACTCCGGGGAGCTGTTTTTT. It specifies CASSEYSGELFF.

The V and J genes are TRBV29-1 and TRBJ2-1; 9 nucleotides match TRBD2. The CDR3 spans 15 residues. V shed 3 bases and J 5 bases; nucleotides not matched to a gene: 8. Germline V gene data show CDR1 as SQVTM and CDR2 as ANQGSEA. The CDR3: CSVEEGAGGDNEQFF. In DNA, the CDR3 is TGCAGCGTTGAGGAGGGAGCGGGAGGCGACAATGAGCAGTTCTTC.

The genes are TRBV11-2 and TRBJ2-3, with TRBD2 matching over 10 bases. The junction had 9 bases not matched to a gene; V was cut back by 2 bases and J by 7 bases. This CDR3 region has 16 residues. CDR1 is SGHAT and CDR2 is FQNNGV in the germline V gene. This CDR3 is CASSLRSSGRWYTQYF. The CDR3 nucleotides read TGTGCCAGCAGCTTACGCTCTAGCGGGAGATGGTATACGCAGTATTTT.

V usage is TRBV7-9 and J usage is TRBJ2-1; 7 bases map to TRBD2. The CDR3 has 14 residues. V shed 8 bases, J shed 2 bases, and the junction held 6 bases outside the gene matches. The germline gives CDR1 SEHNR, CDR2 FQNEAQ (reference sequence). DNA of the CDR3: TGTGCCAGCGTCGGGAGGAGGGCCTACAATGAGCAGTTCTTC. As protein: CASVGRRAYNEQFF.

This chain joins TRBV10-3 and TRBJ2-1; D is tentatively TRBD1 or TRBD2 (5 bases each). This CDR3 is built from 11 residues. Trimming took off 10 bases at V and 7 bases at J, with 11 bases between the two ends. CDR1 and CDR2 (germline): ENHRY, SYGVKD. The CDR3 nucleotides read TGTGCCACCCTATGGGGGAATGAGCAGTTCTTC. This encodes CATLWGNEQFF.

The chain joins TRBV9 to TRBJ2-3; the D gene is possibly TRBD2 (5 bases). This CDR3 is built from 16 residues. V gave up 0 bases and J gave up 3 bases, with 14 bases separating them. Germline CDR1 is SGDLS and CDR2 is YYNGEE. CDR3 coding DNA: TGTGCCAGCAGCGTAGCTAGAGGTCGCGGGACAGATACGCAGTATTTT. As protein: CASSVARGRGTDTQYF.

This clone was detected once. V gene TRBV29-1 combines with J gene TRBJ2-5; 10 positions agree with TRBD1. Trimming removed 6 bases from V and 2 bases from J; junction bases left unmatched: 12. CDR1 is SQVTM and CDR2 is ANQGSEA in the germline V gene. This CDR3 has 16 amino acids. CDR3 coding DNA: TGCAGCGTCCTCCCCCGGGACAGGGGAACTCAAGAGACCCAGTACTTC. It specifies CSVLPRDRGTQETQYF.

The rearrangement uses TRBV29-1 and TRBJ2-5, with 9 positions matching TRBD2. This CDR3 has 15 amino acids. V gave up 4 bases and J gave up 5 bases; unmatched junction bases: 11. Germline V gene sequence: CDR1 SQVTM, CDR2 ANQGSEA. Here the CDR3 reads CSVVGRSGSRETQYF. DNA of the CDR3: TGCAGCGTTGTAGGTCGTAGCGGGAGTCGTGAGACCCAGTACTTC.

J is TRBJ1-2 and V is TRBV9; the match to TRBD1 covers 8 bases. J gave up 10 bases and V 1 base, and 6 bases lay outside the gene matches. Germline CDR1 and CDR2: SGDLS and YYNGEE. The CDR3 loop spans 13 amino acids. CDR3 sequence reads: CASSVPDRANYTF. CDR3 nucleotide sequence: TGTGCCAGCAGCGTACCGGACAGGGCTAACTACACCTTC.

This clone showed up just once. The chain recombines TRBV28 with TRBJ1-2; D is undetermined. V lost 5 bases, J lost 2 bases, and 12 bases lay in between. CDR3 length equals 14 residues. Germline V gives CDR1 MDHEN, CDR2 SYDVKM. The CDR3 coding sequence is TGTGCCAGCAGTCCGTATATAGACAACTATGGCTACACCTTC. Protein sequence: CASSPYIDNYGYTF.

Worth noting for this clone: Other DNA sequences of this sample code for an identical CDR3. V and J are TRBV27 and TRBJ1-1; 8 positions agree with TRBD1. The CDR3 runs 15 residues. CDR1 is MNHEY and CDR2 is SMNVEV in the germline V gene (reference sequence). The junction had 4 bases not matched to a gene; V was cut back by 0 bases and J by 4 bases. CDR3 residues: CASSLSRTGGTEAFF. CDR3 sequence (DNA): TGTGCCAGCAGTTTATCCCGAACAGGGGGCACTGAAGCTTTCTTT.

As regards this clone: Within the sample, other DNA sequences also encode this same CDR3. The chain joins TRBV27 to TRBJ2-5; D gene unclear. Between the trimmed V and J ends, which lost 6 bases and 5 bases, there was a span of 10 bases. The CDR3 sequence is 12 residues long. CDR1 is MNHEY and CDR2 is SMNVEV in the germline V gene (reference sequence). DNA of the CDR3: TGTGCCAGCAGCTCGGATGGGGAGACCCAGTACTTC. Amino acid sequence: CASSSDGETQYF.

The chain links TRBV9 to TRBJ2-1, with a possible D match to TRBD2 (5 bases). The CDR3 loop spans 12 amino acids. Trimming shortened V by 4 bases and J by 9 bases, and 11 bases separated the two germline ends. Germline loops: CDR1 SGDLS, CDR2 YYNGEE. The DNA for the CDR3 is TGTGCCAGCAGCCCCCCCGGGGTTGAGCAGTTCTTC. Protein product: CASSPPGVEQFF.

This chain connects TRBV11-3 to TRBJ2-1; the match to TRBD1 covers 7 bases. The CDR3 runs 12 residues. The ends lost 3 bases at V and 10 bases at J; junction bases unmatched: 3. Germline V gene sequence: CDR1 SGHNT, CDR2 YENEEA. CDR3 amino acids: CASSFRGGEQFF. The DNA of the CDR3 is TGTGCCAGCAGCTTCCGAGGGGGCGAGCAGTTCTTC.

The chain employs TRBV11-2 and TRBJ1-2; tentative D call: TRBD1 (5 bases). The length of the CDR3 is 15 residues. V lost 2 bases and J lost 3, with 13 bases in between. Germline lookup yields CDR1 SGHAT and CDR2 FQNNGV. The CDR3 here is CASSLTTSGHYGYTF. For the CDR3, the DNA is TGTGCCAGCAGCTTAACAACATCGGGGCACTATGGCTACACCTTC.

This chain uses TRBV18 with TRBJ2-5; D perhaps matches TRBD1 (5 bases). The CDR3 has 13 amino acids. Looked up from germline, CDR1 is KGHSH and CDR2 is LQKENI. V lost 5 bases, J lost 5 bases, and 12 bases lay in between. CDR3 nucleotides: TGTGCCAGCTCAGTAGGGGAACGGGAGACCCAGTACTTC. Translated: CASSVGERETQYF.

This chain links TRBV29-1 with TRBJ2-1; TRBD2 aligns across 8 bases. The CDR3 is 15 residues long. The V and J ends lost 7 bases and 7 bases, in that order; junction bases with no gene match: 15. Germline V lookup: CDR1 SQVTM, CDR2 ANQGSEA. DNA for the CDR3: TGCAGCGCCCTCGTTATCGGGAGGGCTGGGAATGAGCAGTTCTTC. This codes for CSALVIGRAGNEQFF.

The V gene is TRBV30, the J gene TRBJ1-4; D remains unclear. CDR3 length: 15 amino acids. Germline V CDR1 and CDR2: GTSNPN, SVGIG (reference sequence). Between the trimmed V and J ends, which lost 0 bases and 15 bases, there was a span of 23 bases. CDR3 residues: CAWSVLSYEATEVFF. CDR3 nucleotide sequence: TGTGCCTGGAGTGTACTGTCCTATGAAGCGACCGAGGTGTTTTTT.

The chain recombines TRBV28 with TRBJ2-4, with D unresolved. There are 13 residues in the CDR3. Germline V gene lookup returns CDR1 MDHEN and CDR2 SYDVKM. Trimming took off 3 bases at V and 6 bases at J, with 9 bases between the two ends. The CDR3 bases are TGTGCCAGCAGTTTTGGGGAATTAAACATTCAGTACTTC. The encoded protein is CASSFGELNIQYF.

Concerning this clone: The same CDR3 is also encoded by other DNA sequences in this sample. The chain carries TRBV27 and TRBJ2-7, with D maybe TRBD1 (6 bases). Trimming cost V 3 bases and J 3 bases, with 9 bases left between them. The V gene's germline CDR1 is MNHEY and CDR2 SMNVEV (reference sequence). The CDR3 extends over 13 amino acids. CDR3 region: CASSFSRGYEQYF. CDR3 nucleotides: TGTGCCAGCAGTTTTTCCAGGGGCTACGAGCAGTACTTC.

The chain employs TRBV7-9 and TRBJ2-7; no clear D. The germline gives CDR1 SEHNR, CDR2 FQNEAQ (reference sequence). The CDR3 spans 12 residues. Trimming took 5 bases from V and 7 from J, leaving 12 bases between them. CDR3 in amino acids: CASSTPPGEQYF. CDR3 in DNA: TGTGCCAGCAGCACCCCCCCCGGGGAGCAGTACTTC.

In DNA, the CDR3 is TGTGCCAGCAGTGAGCCCGTGGGAGTTGACTACGAGCAGTACTTC. Its translation: CASSEPVGVDYEQYF. The gene calls are TRBV2 and TRBJ2-7; possibly TRBD2 for D (5 bases). Per germline, CDR1 SNHLY and CDR2 FYNNEI. V was pared by 3 bases and J by 3 bases, with 15 bases between. The length of the CDR3 is 15 residues.